This T cell receptor beta chain emerged from a study of tumour-infiltrating T cells in Burkitt lymphoma. Study-wide background: Repertoire clonality predicted overall and progression-free survival.

The CDR3 runs 14 residues. With 5 bases clipped from V and 2 bases from J, the junction kept 5 bases outside the gene matches. Germline V gene lookup returns CDR1 SQVTM and CDR2 ANQGSEA. Generated by immunoSEQ multiplex PCR, the TCRdb table keeps only in-frame clones and is missing some. The data contain 11,000 to 15,000 clones, roughly 80% of them seen just once; the ten biggest clones take up about 7.7%. The sample comprised tumor tissue. This TCR derives from a human donor with diffuse large B-cell lymphoma. This chain connects TRBV29-1 to TRBJ2-5, with TRBD2 identical over 10 bases. The DNA of the CDR3 is TGCAGCGTTAAGCGGGAGGGGTTGCAAGAGACCCAGTACTTC. Encoded protein: CSVKREGLQETQYF.